This T cell receptor beta chain came from a study of blood T cell repertoires in COVID-19. Study in general: COVID-19 samples collected from the United States, Italy and Spain covered acute and convalescent phases. PBMCs, B-cell-depleted T cells, or T cells provided the cDNA or gDNA that made up the material.

Here immunoSEQ multiplex PCR was the method, and the copy in TCRdb shows in-frame clones only, minus some. The sample includes more than 130,000 clones, 88% seen only once; the top ten take approximately 10%. The CDR3 is 12 residues long. Trimming removed 7 bases from V and 6 bases from J; junction bases left unmatched: 8. Germline CDR1 is SQVTM and CDR2 is ANQGSEA. Sequenced input: peripheral blood. This receptor was taken from a man aged 45-65 years with active or convalescent COVID-19. The rearrangement links TRBV29-1 to TRBJ1-1; TRBD1 agrees at 7 bases. Here the CDR3 reads CSADRAGAEAFF. CDR3 nucleotides: TGCAGCGCCGACAGGGCGGGCGCTGAAGCTTTCTTT.